Below, 25 T cell receptor beta chains from the same sample are listed, as sequenced in a study of blood T cell repertoires in COVID-19. Only in-frame clones appear in the TCRdb table, and some are missing; sequencing was by immunoSEQ multiplex PCR. This sample has approximately 230,000 clones, with around 90% found just once. The specimen was PBMCs or T cells enriched from blood (not recorded which). The receptors originated from a woman under 30 who had recovered from COVID-19.

V usage is TRBV7-6 and J usage is TRBJ2-5; 8 positions match TRBD1. V was clipped by 5 bases and J by 5 bases; unmatched bases: 22. Germline-derived CDR1 and CDR2 are SGHVS and FNYEAQ. The CDR3 is 19 amino acids. The CDR3 loop reads CASSPRRDILGQGRETQYF. The CDR3 region has the DNA TGTGCCAGCAGCCCGCGCAGGGACATCTTAGGACAGGGTCGTGAGACCCAGTACTTC.

The V gene is TRBV7-3, the J gene TRBJ2-5, with 7 positions matching TRBD2. The trim removed 8 bases at V and 5 bases at J, leaving 11 bases unmatched. Germline V gene data show CDR1 as SGHTA and CDR2 as FQGTGA. This CDR3 comprises 14 residues. In nucleotides, the CDR3 is TGTGCCAGCGCCGGGGGGAGGCATTGGGAGACCCAGTACTTC. Translated: CASAGGRHWETQYF.

This rearrangement joins TRBV24-1 to TRBJ2-5, with 7 positions matching TRBD1. Germline CDR1 reads KGHDR; CDR2 reads SFDVKD. J was trimmed by 4 bases and V by 7 bases; bases with no gene match: 5. This CDR3 contains 13 residues. The CDR3 DNA follows: TGTGCCACCAGGGACAGGAGAAGAGAGACCCAGTACTTC. It encodes CATRDRRRETQYF.

This CDR3 reads CASSPGGPNTEAFF. In DNA form, the CDR3 reads TGTGCCAGCTCACCAGGGGGCCCGAACACTGAAGCTTTCTTT. The chain is built from TRBV18 and TRBJ1-1, with D perhaps matching TRBD1 (6 bases). Germline loops: CDR1 KGHSH, CDR2 LQKENI. With 2 bases removed from V and 1 base from J, the gap between germline ends came to 8 bases. The CDR3 runs 14 residues.

In its sample, this clone was seen once. The genes are TRBV28 and TRBJ1-4; TRBD1 might be the D (6 bases). The CDR3 consists of 17 residues. V was shortened by 6 bases and J by 0 bases, with 17 bases between the two germline ends. CDR1 and CDR2 (germline): MDHEN, SYDVKM. CDR3 in DNA: TGTGCCAGCAGCTCAGGACAGTCATTCACAACTAATGAAAAACTGTTTTTT. Its protein is CASSSGQSFTTNEKLFF.

The chain joins TRBV6-5 to TRBJ2-5; D is uncertain. The CDR3 loop spans 13 amino acids. CDR1 is MNHEY and CDR2 is SVGAGI in the germline V gene. Trimming took off 0 bases at V and 5 bases at J, with 7 bases between the two ends. The CDR3 loop reads CASSYSPRETQYF. The DNA of the CDR3 is TGTGCCAGCAGTTACTCCCCACGGGAGACCCAGTACTTC.

The chain uses TRBV19 and TRBJ1-5; 12 bases match TRBD1. The CDR3 is 15 amino acids. J lost 6 bases, V lost 7 bases, and 7 bases had no gene match. CDR1 and CDR2 (germline): LNHDA, SQIVND (reference sequence). Here the CDR3 reads CASTAGQGAFQPQHF. The DNA of the CDR3 is TGTGCCAGTACCGCGGGACAGGGGGCCTTTCAGCCCCAGCATTTT.

The V gene is TRBV12-3 or TRBV12-4, the J gene TRBJ1-2; D remains ambiguous. This CDR3 comprises 10 residues. V lost 6 bases, J lost 7 bases, and 6 bases lay in between. CDR3 amino acids: CASSPGGYTF. The CDR3 coding sequence is TGTGCCAGCAGCCCCGGTGGCTACACCTTC.

The V call is TRBV3-1 (or the pseudogene TRBV3-2), the J call TRBJ1-1, with a possible D match to TRBD1 (6 bases). V was pared by 5 bases and J by 6 bases, with 16 bases between. This CDR3 spans 14 amino acids. CDR1 LGHDT and CDR2 YNNKEL come from the germline V gene (reference sequence). The CDR3 sequence: CASSLKTTGSEAFF. DNA of the CDR3: TGTGCCAGCAGCTTGAAAACAACAGGGTCTGAAGCTTTCTTT.

The chain employs TRBV7-9 and TRBJ2-5, with TRBD2 matching 7 bases. V gave up 8 bases and J gave up 4 bases; unmatched junction bases: 13. The CDR3 spans 15 residues. The germline V gene encodes CDR1 SEHNR and CDR2 FQNEAQ (reference sequence). The CDR3 region has the DNA TGTGCCAGCCGCAGCTGGGAGGGAGGGGTAGAGACCCAGTACTTC. Translated: CASRSWEGGVETQYF.

This chain links TRBV18 with TRBJ1-5, with 8 nucleotides matching TRBD1. The CDR3 is 15 residues long. V lost 2 bases and J lost 5; bases outside the gene matches: 5. Germline V gene data show CDR1 as KGHSH and CDR2 as LQKENI. The CDR3 protein is CASSPTDRVDQPQHF. As DNA, the CDR3 is TGTGCCAGCTCACCAACGGACAGGGTGGATCAGCCCCAGCATTTT. The complete variable domain, with remaining parts taken from reference TRBV18 and TRBJ1-5, reads NAGVMQNPRHLVRRRGQEARLRCSPMKGHSHVYWYRQLPEEGLKFMVYLQKENIIDESGMPKERFSAEFPKEGPSILRIQQVVRGDSAAYFCASSPTDRVDQPQHFGDGTRLSIL.

The V and J genes are TRBV11-3 and TRBJ2-5, with TRBD1 matching over 7 bases. Germline CDR1 SGHNT, CDR2 YENEEA. The CDR3 is 12 amino acids. V lost 8 bases and J lost 4; bases outside the gene matches: 4. The CDR3 reads CASEPGGETQYF. For the CDR3, the DNA is TGTGCCAGCGAGCCAGGGGGAGAGACCCAGTACTTC.

The CDR3 DNA reads as TGTGCCAGCACCGTGGGGGCAGAGGCCCCCTATGGCTACACCTTC. It is translated as CASTVGAEAPYGYTF. The V call is TRBV7-9, the J call TRBJ1-2, with a weak D call TRBD1 (6 bases). The V gene lost 7 bases and the J gene lost 4 bases, with 19 bases spanning the gap. This CDR3 spans 15 amino acids. CDR1 and CDR2 from the germline V gene are SEHNR and FQNEAQ (reference sequence). The variable domain in full, completed from reference TRBV7-9 and TRBJ1-2, reads DTGVSQNPRHKITKRGQNVTFRCDPISEHNRLYWYRQTLGQGPEFLTYFQNEAQLEKSRLLSDRFSAERPKGSFSTLEIQRTEQGDSAMYLCASTVGAEAPYGYTFGSGTRLTVV.

The DNA of the CDR3 is TGTGCCAGCAGCTTAGTGGGGGGTCCGGCGAACTATGGCTACACCTTC. Encoded protein: CASSLVGGPANYGYTF. V is TRBV7-8 and J is TRBJ1-2; TRBD1 might be the D (5 bases). V shed 1 base and J shed 2 bases, with 14 bases lying between them. CDR1 is SGHVS and CDR2 is FQNEAQ in the germline V gene. The CDR3 loop spans 16 amino acids.

The J gene is TRBJ2-7, the V gene TRBV7-2; 7 bases agree with TRBD1. Germline V gene lookup returns CDR1 SGHTA and CDR2 FQGNSA. This CDR3 contains 16 residues. Trimming at V came to 1 base and at J to 4 bases, leaving 10 bases not matched to a gene. This chain's CDR3 is CASSLEVPGGGYEQYF. In DNA, the CDR3 is TGTGCCAGCAGCTTAGAGGTTCCAGGGGGTGGGTACGAGCAGTACTTC.

J is TRBJ1-6 and V is TRBV6-5, with D tentatively TRBD1 (5 bases). Trimming left V 6 bases short and J 9 bases short, with 12 bases between. This CDR3 contains 13 residues. Looked up from germline, CDR1 is MNHEY and CDR2 is SVGAGI. The CDR3 region is CASSPGGGSPLHF. The CDR3 region has the DNA TGTGCCAGCAGCCCCGGGGGGGGTTCACCCCTCCACTTT.

The chain links TRBV11-3 to TRBJ2-2; no clear D gene. CDR1 SGHNT and CDR2 YENEEA come from the germline V gene. The CDR3 is made up of 14 amino acids. Trimming took 4 bases from V and 5 from J, leaving 11 bases between them. The CDR3 is CASSSRSVTGELFF. CDR3 bases: TGTGCCAGCAGCTCCCGATCGGTGACCGGGGAGCTGTTTTTT.

The gene calls are TRBV15 and TRBJ2-2, with a possible D match to TRBD2 (6 bases). The germline V gene has CDR1 LNHNV and CDR2 YYDKDF (reference sequence). The CDR3 covers 16 residues. Trimming took off 1 base at V and 1 base at J, with 10 bases between the two ends. The CDR3 DNA reads TGTGCCACCAGCAGAGTTCAGGGAGGGAACACCGGGGAGCTGTTTTTT. It is translated as CATSRVQGGNTGELFF.

The genes are TRBV7-8 and TRBJ2-7; 8 positions agree with TRBD1. Germline V gene lookup returns CDR1 SGHVS and CDR2 FQNEAQ. The CDR3 loop spans 14 amino acids. V trimming: 5 bases; J trimming: 2 bases; junction bases outside the gene matches: 5. CDR3 bases: TGTGCCAGCAGCCACAGGGGGACAGCCTACGAGCAGTACTTC. Its protein product is CASSHRGTAYEQYF.

The chain uses TRBV2 and TRBJ1-1; maybe TRBD1 (6 bases). Trimming stripped 4 bases from V and 5 bases from J, with 23 bases between. Germline V CDR1 and CDR2: SNHLY, FYNNEI. This CDR3 spans 17 amino acids. The CDR3 sequence: CASSGVLQGGRLTEAFF. In DNA form, the CDR3 reads TGTGCCAGCAGTGGCGTGTTACAGGGAGGGCGATTGACTGAAGCTTTCTTT.

This chain links TRBV7-9 with TRBJ2-3; 8 nucleotides line up with TRBD2. The CDR3 has 17 amino acids. Germline V CDR1 and CDR2: SEHNR, FQNEAQ (reference sequence). The trim removed 7 bases at V and 2 bases at J, leaving 14 bases unmatched. Written as DNA, the CDR3 is TGTGCCAGCACTTCCCCAACTAGGACTAGCCTCACAGATACGCAGTATTTT. Translating gives CASTSPTRTSLTDTQYF.

This chain joins TRBV3-1 (or the pseudogene TRBV3-2) and TRBJ1-6; D uncertain. This CDR3 spans 15 amino acids. Between the trimmed V and J ends, which lost 6 bases and 8 bases, there was a span of 17 bases. Germline V CDR1 and CDR2: LGHDT, YNNKEL (reference sequence). CDR3 amino acids: CASRPRSPAYSPLHF. CDR3 sequence (DNA): TGTGCCAGCAGGCCCCGGAGCCCAGCATATTCACCCCTCCACTTT.

The CDR3 region has the DNA TGTGCCAGTGGGTCGGAAGGGCGGGGGGCAGATACGCAGTATTTT. Translating gives CASGSEGRGADTQYF. The chain links TRBV19 to TRBJ2-3; TRBD2 matches at 8 bases. This CDR3 spans 15 amino acids. CDR1 and CDR2 from the germline V gene are LNHDA and SQIVND (reference sequence). After removal of 8 bases from V and 4 bases from J, the junction contained 11 bases not matched to a gene.

The CDR3 protein is CASSLGRTAEQFF. For the CDR3, the DNA is TGTGCCAGCAGCTTAGGTAGGACAGCTGAGCAGTTCTTC. The rearrangement uses TRBV7-8 and TRBJ2-1; weak D call: TRBD1 (6 bases). The germline V and J ends were trimmed by 1 base and 9 bases, with 10 bases remaining between them. The CDR3 consists of 13 residues. The germline CDR1 and CDR2 sequences are SGHVS and FQNEAQ.

CDR3 residues: CASSPKYAGSGETQYF. DNA of the CDR3: TGTGCCAGCAGCCCCAAGTACGCGGGGTCCGGGGAGACCCAGTACTTC. The J gene is TRBJ2-5, the V gene TRBV7-8; D is perhaps TRBD2 (6 bases). CDR1 and CDR2 (germline): SGHVS, FQNEAQ. The CDR3 consists of 16 residues. Trimming stripped 5 bases from V and 5 bases from J, with 21 bases between. The full variable domain, in which reference TRBV7-8 and TRBJ2-5 provide the parts outside the CDR3, is GAGVSQSPRYKVAKRGQDVALRCDPISGHVSLFWYQQALGQGPEFLTYFQNEAQLDKSGLPSDRFFAERPEGSVSTLKIQRTQQEDSAVYLCASSPKYAGSGETQYFGPGTRLLVL.